Listed below are T cell receptor beta chains from one sample, sequenced in a study of neoadjuvant anti-PD-1 for oral cavity cancer. Generated by immunoSEQ multiplex PCR, the TCRdb table keeps only in-frame clones and is missing some. The data contain around 81,000 clones, more than 80% of them singletons. Sequences were derived from PBMCs, sampled before nivolumab (anti-PD-1) treatment. Every receptor here comes from a person aged 35-80 years with oral cavity squamous cell carcinoma. CDR3s include the opening cysteine and the closing phenylalanine or tryptophan. D genes are given only for firm matches. Where a row states a size, it is once, few, many or the class of an expanded clone; other rows omit it.

NA | 13 | TRBJ2-7 | TRBV2 | NA | CASSDSTAYEQYF | TGTGCCAGCAGTGATTCAACAGCCTACGAGCAGTACTTC
NA | 16 | TRBJ2-1 | TRBV9 | NA | CASSVGGGTSYNEQFF | TGTGCCAGCAGCGTAGGGGGCGGGACGTCCTACAATGAGCAGTTCTTC
NA | 23 | TRBJ2-1 | TRBV29-1 | NA | CSVEGNEASRGEGQRSSYNEQFF | TGCAGCGTTGAAGGAAACGAGGCAAGTCGGGGTGAAGGTCAGAGAAGCTCCTACAATGAGCAGTTCTTC
NA | 13 | TRBJ2-7 | TRBV15 | NA | CATGMYSSYEQYF | TGTGCCACCGGAATGTACAGCTCCTACGAGCAGTACTTC
NA | 15 | TRBJ2-5 | TRBV27 | NA | CASSSSRTGKETQYF | NA
TRBD1 | 13 | TRBJ1-2 | TRBV7-8 | NA | CASSLQGAGGYTF | TGTGCCAGCAGCTTACAGGGGGCTGGTGGCTACACCTTC
NA | 14 | TRBJ2-2 | TRBV6-4 | NA | CASSGQPLSGELFF | TGTGCCAGCAGTGGTCAGCCTTTATCCGGGGAGCTGTTTTTT
TRBD2 | 14 | TRBJ2-7 | TRBV6-1 | NA | CASTWTSGSYEQYF | TGTGCCAGCACCTGGACTAGCGGGAGCTACGAGCAGTACTTC
TRBD2 | 16 | TRBJ2-1 | TRBV2 | few | CASSATSASSYNEQFF | TGTGCCAGCAGCGCGACTAGCGCTAGCTCCTACAATGAGCAGTTCTTC
NA | 15 | TRBJ1-3 | TRBV5-4 | NA | CASSFGQTAGNTIYF | TGTGCCAGCAGCTTCGGACAGACCGCTGGAAACACCATATATTTT
NA | 13 | TRBJ1-1 | TRBV30 | few | CAWSKAGGTEAFF | TGTGCCTGGAGTAAGGCAGGCGGGACTGAAGCTTTCTTT
NA | 12 | TRBJ2-1 | TRBV2 | NA | CASRDGDNEQFF | TGTGCCAGCAGGGACGGAGACAATGAGCAGTTCTTC
TRBD1 | 17 | TRBJ1-5 | TRBV19 | NA | CASSIAINRGNNQPQHF | TGTGCCAGTAGTATAGCGATCAACAGGGGGAACAATCAGCCCCAGCATTTT
TRBD2 | 16 | TRBJ2-3 | TRBV19 | NA | CASSGSSGSPPDTQYF | TGTGCCAGTAGTGGGTCTAGCGGTTCCCCCCCAGATACGCAGTATTTT
NA | 15 | TRBJ1-2 | TRBV6-5 | NA | CASSQQGRGGYGYTF | TGTGCCAGCAGCCAGCAGGGTAGGGGGGGCTATGGCTACACCTTC
TRBD2 | 16 | TRBJ2-7 | TRBV5-1 | NA | CASSPGLAGVSYEQYF | TGCGCCAGCAGCCCCGGACTTGCGGGAGTTTCCTACGAGCAGTACTTC
NA | 11 | TRBJ1-1 | TRBV5-8 | NA | CASSSRREAFF | TGTGCCAGCAGCTCCCGTCGTGAAGCTTTCTTT
TRBD1 | 14 | TRBJ2-5 | TRBV4-1 | NA | CASSSTGVQETQYF | TGCGCCAGCAGCTCGACAGGGGTCCAAGAGACCCAGTACTTC
NA | 15 | TRBJ2-3 | TRBV7-9 | NA | CASSPMDLVSDTQYF | TGTGCCAGCAGCCCAATGGACCTGGTTTCAGATACGCAGTATTTT
TRBD2 | 14 | TRBJ2-7 | TRBV7-8 | NA | CASSLTSGLYEQYF | TGTGCCAGCAGCTTAACTAGCGGACTCTACGAGCAGTACTTC
NA | 13 | TRBJ2-7 | TRBV6-1 | NA | CASETLGSYEQYF | TGTGCCAGCGAAACCCTCGGGAGCTACGAGCAGTACTTC
NA | 15 | TRBJ2-7 | TRBV7-8 | NA | CASSSGGRVGYEQYF | TGTGCCAGCAGCTCCGGGGGCAGAGTGGGCTACGAGCAGTACTTC
TRBD2 | 13 | TRBJ2-7 | TRBV29-1 | NA | CSVERAGGPGQYF | TGCAGCGTTGAAAGAGCGGGAGGGCCCGGGCAGTACTTC
NA | 12 | TRBJ1-4 | TRBV5-6 | NA | CASSYQGAKLFF | TGTGCCAGCAGCTACCAAGGGGCAAAACTGTTTTTT
TRBD2 | 15 | TRBJ2-1 | TRBV7-8 | NA | CASSLGLAVGNEQFF | TGTGCCAGCAGCTTAGGTCTAGCGGTGGGCAATGAGCAGTTCTTC
TRBD2 | 16 | TRBJ2-1 | TRBV7-8 | NA | CASSLRGGSSYNEQFF | TGTGCCAGCAGCTTACGCGGGGGAAGCTCCTACAATGAGCAGTTCTTC
NA | 14 | TRBJ1-1 | TRBV5-6 | NA | CASSSPGGWSEAFF | TGTGCCAGCAGCTCCCCTGGCGGCTGGTCTGAAGCTTTCTTT